The entry below gives a single T cell receptor (beta chain) sequence along with its context. What it recognizes is unknown. Conversion of TCR transcripts into cDNA relied on 5'RACE template switching, which added a universal primer site and UMIs. One entry per CDR3 protein, called by TCRdb with MiXCR from the 5' RACE reads. This table holds 300,000 to 400,000 distinct CDR3 sequences, more than 8.5% found once. This sample is drawn from a study of T cells after yellow fever vaccination. Turning to the study itself: Some fractions had low cell numbers, and these were prepared with SMART-Seq v4 Ultra Low Input.

Germline V CDR1 and CDR2: MNHEY, SVGEGT. Trimming at V came to 5 bases and at J to 8 bases, leaving 20 bases not matched to a gene. The CDR3 length is 17 residues. Study-wide points: The presence of abundant clonotypes contaminating from the bulk population was possible in FACS-sorted repertoires. Post-booster reappearance was seen for most primary-vaccination clones (96% CD4, 75% to 90% CD8).

Sequencing used PBMCs, obtained on the day of the first yellow fever vaccination. The J gene is TRBJ1-1, the V gene TRBV6-2 or TRBV6-3; TRBD1 agrees at 7 bases. This clonotype was sampled from a man between 18 and 29 years old who received the YFV17D yellow fever vaccine. The CDR3 sequence is CASSRSSLSNRDREAFF. Here the CDR3 DNA reads TGTGCCAGCAGTCGCTCATCCCTCTCGAACCGGGACAGAGAAGCTTTCTTT.